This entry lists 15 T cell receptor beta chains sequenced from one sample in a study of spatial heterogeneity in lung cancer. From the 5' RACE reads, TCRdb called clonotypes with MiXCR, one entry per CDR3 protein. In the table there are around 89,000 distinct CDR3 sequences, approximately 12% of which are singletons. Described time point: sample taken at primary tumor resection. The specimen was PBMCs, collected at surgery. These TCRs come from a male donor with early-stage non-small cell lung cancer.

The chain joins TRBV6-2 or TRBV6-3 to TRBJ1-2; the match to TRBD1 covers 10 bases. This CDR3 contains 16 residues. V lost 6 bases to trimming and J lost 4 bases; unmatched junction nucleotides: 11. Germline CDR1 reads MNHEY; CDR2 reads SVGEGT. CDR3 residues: CASSPGTGVSFYGYTF. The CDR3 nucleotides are TGTGCCAGCAGCCCCGGGACAGGGGTCTCCTTCTATGGCTACACCTTC.

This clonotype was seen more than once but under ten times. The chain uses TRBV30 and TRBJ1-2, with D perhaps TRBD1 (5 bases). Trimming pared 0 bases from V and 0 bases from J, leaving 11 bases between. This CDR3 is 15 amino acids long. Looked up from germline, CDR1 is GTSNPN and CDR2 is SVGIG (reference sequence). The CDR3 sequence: CAWSVLRDANYGYTF. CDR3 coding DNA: TGTGCCTGGAGTGTACTCCGGGACGCTAACTATGGCTACACCTTC.

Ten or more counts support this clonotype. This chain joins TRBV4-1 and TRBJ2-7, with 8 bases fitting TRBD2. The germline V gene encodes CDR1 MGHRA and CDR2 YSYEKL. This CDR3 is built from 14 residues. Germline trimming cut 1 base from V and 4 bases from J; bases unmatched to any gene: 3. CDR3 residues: CASSQGGGGYEQYF. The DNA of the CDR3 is TGCGCCAGCAGCCAAGGGGGCGGGGGGTACGAGCAGTACTTC.

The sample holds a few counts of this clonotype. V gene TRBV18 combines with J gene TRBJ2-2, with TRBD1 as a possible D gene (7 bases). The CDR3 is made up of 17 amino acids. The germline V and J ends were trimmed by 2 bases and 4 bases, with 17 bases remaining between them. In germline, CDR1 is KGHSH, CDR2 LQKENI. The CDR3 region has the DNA TGTGCCAGCTCACCAAGTTCGACGGGGGACAGCACCGGGGAGCTGTTTTTT. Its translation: CASSPSSTGDSTGELFF.

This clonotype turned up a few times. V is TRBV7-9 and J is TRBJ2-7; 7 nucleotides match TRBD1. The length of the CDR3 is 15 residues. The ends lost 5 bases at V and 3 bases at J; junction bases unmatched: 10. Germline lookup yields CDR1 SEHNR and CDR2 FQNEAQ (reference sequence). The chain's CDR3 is CASSSRDSLHYEQYF. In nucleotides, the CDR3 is TGTGCCAGCAGCAGCCGGGACAGCCTGCACTACGAGCAGTACTTC.

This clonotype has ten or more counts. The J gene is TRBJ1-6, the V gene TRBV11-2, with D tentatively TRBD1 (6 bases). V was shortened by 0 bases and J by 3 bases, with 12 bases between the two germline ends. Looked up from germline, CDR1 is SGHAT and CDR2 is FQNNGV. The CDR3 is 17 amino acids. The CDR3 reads CASSLDKTGSYNSPLHF. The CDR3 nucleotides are TGTGCCAGCAGCTTAGATAAAACAGGGAGCTATAATTCACCCCTCCACTTT.

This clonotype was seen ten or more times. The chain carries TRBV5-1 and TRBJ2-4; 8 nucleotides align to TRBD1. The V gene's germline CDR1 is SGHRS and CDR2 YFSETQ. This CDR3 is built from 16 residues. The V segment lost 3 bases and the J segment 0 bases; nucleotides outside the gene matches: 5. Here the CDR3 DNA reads TGCGCCAGCAGCTCTTGGACAGGGTCAGCCAAAAACATTCAGTACTTC. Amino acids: CASSSWTGSAKNIQYF.

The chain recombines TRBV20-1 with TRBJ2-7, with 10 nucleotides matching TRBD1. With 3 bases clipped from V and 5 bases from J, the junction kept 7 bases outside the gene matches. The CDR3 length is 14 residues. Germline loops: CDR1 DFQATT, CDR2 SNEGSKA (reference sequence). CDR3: CSARRTGGRDEQYF. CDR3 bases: TGCAGTGCTAGGAGGACAGGGGGGAGGGACGAGCAGTACTTC.

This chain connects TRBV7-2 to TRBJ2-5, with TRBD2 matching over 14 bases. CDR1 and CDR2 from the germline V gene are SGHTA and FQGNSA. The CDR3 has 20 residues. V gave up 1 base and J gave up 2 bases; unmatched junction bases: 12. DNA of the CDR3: TGTGCCAGCAGCTTAGAGGGGACTAGCGGGAGTCGGTTGGGGCAAGAGACCCAGTACTTC. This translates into CASSLEGTSGSRLGQETQYF. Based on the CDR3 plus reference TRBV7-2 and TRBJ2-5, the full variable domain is GAGVSQSPSNKVTEKGKDVELRCDPISGHTALYWYRQSLGQGLEFLIYFQGNSAPDKSGLPSDRFSAERTGGSVSTLTIQRTQQEDSAVYLCASSLEGTSGSRLGQETQYFGPGTRLLVL.

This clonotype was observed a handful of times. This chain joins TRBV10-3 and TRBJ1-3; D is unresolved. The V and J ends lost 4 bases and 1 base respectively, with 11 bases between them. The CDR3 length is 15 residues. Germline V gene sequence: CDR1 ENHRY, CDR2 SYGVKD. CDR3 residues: CAISASEDSGNTIYF. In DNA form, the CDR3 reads TGTGCCATCAGTGCTTCTGAGGATTCTGGAAACACCATATATTTT.

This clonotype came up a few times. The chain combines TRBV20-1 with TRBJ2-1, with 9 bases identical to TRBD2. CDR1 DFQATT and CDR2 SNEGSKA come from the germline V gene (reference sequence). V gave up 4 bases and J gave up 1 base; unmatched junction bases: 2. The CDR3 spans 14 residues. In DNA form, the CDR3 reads TGCAGTGCTACTAGCGGGAAGTCCTACAATGAGCAGTTCTTC. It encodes CSATSGKSYNEQFF.

CDR3 amino acids: CASGPSTFANTGELFF. CDR3 DNA: TGTGCCAGCGGTCCGTCGACCTTCGCGAACACCGGGGAGCTGTTTTTT. This chain connects TRBV5-4 to TRBJ2-2; D not resolved. CDR1 and CDR2 (germline): SGHNT, YYREEE (reference sequence). V lost 7 bases to trimming and J lost 0 bases, with 16 bases between them. The CDR3 has 16 residues.

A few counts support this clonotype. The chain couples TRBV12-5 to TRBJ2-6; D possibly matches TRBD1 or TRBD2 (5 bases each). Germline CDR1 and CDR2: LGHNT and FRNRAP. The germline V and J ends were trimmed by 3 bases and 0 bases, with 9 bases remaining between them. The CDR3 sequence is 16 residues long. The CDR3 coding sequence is TGTGCTAGTGGTTTAGACGGGGCCTCTGGGGCCAACGTCCTGACTTTC. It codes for CASGLDGASGANVLTF.

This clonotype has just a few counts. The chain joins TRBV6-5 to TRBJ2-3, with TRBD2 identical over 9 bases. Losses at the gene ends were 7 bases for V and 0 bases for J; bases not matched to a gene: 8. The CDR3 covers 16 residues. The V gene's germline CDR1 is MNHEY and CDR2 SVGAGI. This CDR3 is CASKLAGQMSTDTQYF. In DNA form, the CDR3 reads TGTGCCAGCAAACTAGCGGGCCAAATGAGCACAGATACGCAGTATTTT.

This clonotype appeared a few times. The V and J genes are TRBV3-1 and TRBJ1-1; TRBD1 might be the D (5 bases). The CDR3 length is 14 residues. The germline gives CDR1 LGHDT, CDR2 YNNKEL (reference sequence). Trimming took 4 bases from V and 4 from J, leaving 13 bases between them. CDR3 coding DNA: TGTGCCAGCAGCCGTAAGAGCGGGGGCACTGAAGCTTTCTTT. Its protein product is CASSRKSGGTEAFF.